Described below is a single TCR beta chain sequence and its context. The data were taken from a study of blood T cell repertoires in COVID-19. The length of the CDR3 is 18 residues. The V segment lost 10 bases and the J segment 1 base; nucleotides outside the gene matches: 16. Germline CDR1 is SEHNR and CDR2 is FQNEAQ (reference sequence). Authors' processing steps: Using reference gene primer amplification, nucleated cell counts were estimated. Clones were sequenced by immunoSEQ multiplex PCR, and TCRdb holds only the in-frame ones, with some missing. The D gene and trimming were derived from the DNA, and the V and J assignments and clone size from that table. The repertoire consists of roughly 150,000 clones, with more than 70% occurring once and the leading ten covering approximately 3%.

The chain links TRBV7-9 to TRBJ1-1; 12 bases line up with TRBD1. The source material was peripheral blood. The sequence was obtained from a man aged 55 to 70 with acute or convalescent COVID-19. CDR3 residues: CATNRPRDRGQENTEAFF. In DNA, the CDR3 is TGTGCCACCAACCGCCCCAGGGACAGGGGGCAGGAGAACACTGAAGCTTTCTTT.